The 7 T cell receptor beta chains presented below share a single source sample, sequenced in a study of blood T cell repertoires in COVID-19. Sequencing was performed with immunoSEQ multiplex PCR; in TCRdb, only in-frame clones are kept and a portion is missing. The sample yields 95,000 to 110,000 clones, more than 70% seen once. Sequenced sample: peripheral blood. Source of these receptors: a human donor in a cohort sampled during active COVID-19.

The V gene is TRBV6-2 or TRBV6-3, the J gene TRBJ1-2; 9 bases agree with TRBD1. Germline values: CDR1 MNHEY, CDR2 SVGEGT. Trimming took 2 bases from V and 2 from J; bases not matched to a gene: 6. There are 16 residues in the CDR3. The CDR3 bases are TGTGCCAGCAGTTACCGGTTTGGGACAGGGAACTATGGCTACACCTTC. This codes for CASSYRFGTGNYGYTF.

This chain links TRBV7-9 with TRBJ2-1; 7 bases line up with TRBD1. Germline trimming cut 4 bases from V and 0 bases from J; bases unmatched to any gene: 12. There are 18 residues in the CDR3. CDR1 is SEHNR, CDR2 FQNEAQ, per germline (reference sequence). The CDR3 is CASSSTPVRGSSYNEQFF. The CDR3 nucleotides read TGTGCCAGCAGCTCCACCCCGGTCAGGGGGAGCTCCTACAATGAGCAGTTCTTC.

The rearrangement uses TRBV12-3 or TRBV12-4 and TRBJ1-2; D possibly corresponds to TRBD1 (5 bases). Trimming removed 7 bases from V and 8 bases from J, with 17 bases in between. CDR3 size: 13 residues. The CDR3 sequence is CASTKSQGTGYTF. The CDR3 coding sequence is TGTGCCAGCACCAAAAGTCAGGGTACCGGCTACACCTTC.

The rearrangement joins TRBV5-1 to TRBJ2-2; possible D gene TRBD1, 6 bases. The CDR3 sequence is 16 residues long. CDR1 is SGHRS and CDR2 is YFSETQ in the germline V gene. Trimming shortened V by 6 bases and J by 7 bases, and 22 bases separated the two germline ends. CDR3: CASILESGTSLGELFF. In nucleotides, the CDR3 is TGCGCCAGCATCCTCGAATCCGGGACATCACTCGGGGAGCTGTTTTTT.

The genes are TRBV3-1 (or the pseudogene TRBV3-2) and TRBJ2-6; D remains unclear. This CDR3 has 15 amino acids. Germline V CDR1 and CDR2: LGHDT, YNNKEL (reference sequence). V lost 0 bases, J lost 3 bases, and 6 bases lay in between. The CDR3 nucleotides read TGTGCCAGCAGCCAAGAAAGAGTTGGGGCCAACGTCCTGACTTTC. The encoded protein is CASSQERVGANVLTF.

Note on this clone: At the DNA level, this CDR3 is encoded by other sequences in the same sample as well. The chain employs TRBV18 and TRBJ2-5; 9 bases map to TRBD1. V was clipped by 6 bases and J by 5 bases; unmatched bases: 7. The CDR3 sequence is 14 residues long. CDR1 and CDR2 from the germline V gene are KGHSH and LQKENI. The CDR3 coding sequence is TGTGCCAGCTCTACGGGACAGGGAGTCGAGACCCAGTACTTC. Protein sequence: CASSTGQGVETQYF.

V gene TRBV18 combines with J gene TRBJ2-7; 7 positions agree with TRBD1. The trim removed 2 bases at V and 1 base at J, leaving 5 bases unmatched. There are 15 residues in the CDR3. Germline V gives CDR1 KGHSH, CDR2 LQKENI. The CDR3 reads CASSPLAGGSYEQYV. The CDR3 nucleotides read TGTGCCAGCTCACCATTGGCAGGGGGATCCTACGAGCAGTACGTC.